The 17 T cell receptor beta chains in this list originate from one sample, sequenced in a study of blood T cell repertoires in COVID-19. Sequenced by immunoSEQ multiplex PCR; TCRdb stores in-frame clones only, minus some. The data show some 140,000 clones, roughly 90% seen once. Material: peripheral blood. These receptors all stem from an older man with active COVID-19.

The V and J genes are TRBV9 and TRBJ2-3, with 9 bases that match TRBD2. In germline, CDR1 is SGDLS, CDR2 YYNGEE. The CDR3 runs to 16 residues. The V segment lost 2 bases and the J segment 1 base; nucleotides outside the gene matches: 5. This chain's CDR3 is CASSVGSGRRTDTQYF. For the CDR3, the DNA is TGTGCCAGCAGCGTGGGTAGCGGGAGACGCACAGATACGCAGTATTTT. The variable domain in full, with the rest retrieved from reference TRBV9 and TRBJ2-3, is DSGVTQTPKHLITATGQRVTLRCSPRSGDLSVYWYQQSLDQGLQFLIQYYNGEERAKGNILERFSAQQFPDLHSELNLSSLELGDSALYFCASSVGSGRRTDTQYFGPGTRLTVL.

The genes are TRBV28 and TRBJ2-1; D might be TRBD1 (6 bases). The germline V gene has CDR1 MDHEN and CDR2 SYDVKM. The CDR3 spans 18 residues. Deletions cut 5 bases from V and 4 bases from J, with 24 bases between. The CDR3 nucleotides are TGTGCCAGCAGTCAACAGGGATTGAGTACGGGTCGGTACAATGAGCAGTTCTTC. Its protein product is CASSQQGLSTGRYNEQFF. The whole variable domain, remainder taken from reference TRBV28 and TRBJ2-1, is DVKVTQSSRYLVKRTGEKVFLECVQDMDHENMFWYRQDPGLGLRLIYFSYDVKMKEKGDIPEGYSVSREKKERFSLILESASTNQTSMYLCASSQQGLSTGRYNEQFFGPGTRLTVL.

V gene TRBV9 combines with J gene TRBJ1-6; the D gene is possibly TRBD1 (6 bases). CDR3 length: 14 residues. The germline V gene has CDR1 SGDLS and CDR2 YYNGEE. Deletions cut 2 bases from V and 8 bases from J, with 11 bases between. CDR3 nucleotides: TGTGCCAGCAGCGTGACAGGAGCGGATTCACCCCTCCACTTT. Its translation: CASSVTGADSPLHF.

In its sample, this clone was seen once. The chain employs TRBV24-1 and TRBJ2-7; the D is unclear. Germline loops: CDR1 KGHDR, CDR2 SFDVKD. The CDR3 consists of 12 residues. V was clipped by 6 bases and J by 6 bases, with 11 bases between them. CDR3 sequence reads: CATSRTESEQYF. Here the CDR3 DNA reads TGTGCCACCAGTCGAACTGAGAGCGAGCAGTACTTC.

V and J are TRBV3-1 (or the pseudogene TRBV3-2) and TRBJ2-2, with 9 positions matching TRBD2. Trimming cost V 1 base and J 4 bases; bases outside gene matches: 4. The CDR3 is 16 amino acids. Germline V gene lookup returns CDR1 LGHDT and CDR2 YNNKEL (reference sequence). The CDR3 nucleotides read TGTGCCAGCAGCCAAGGACTAGCGGTAATCACCGGGGAGCTGTTTTTT. Translated: CASSQGLAVITGELFF.

V and J are TRBV5-6 and TRBJ2-3; 14 bases line up with TRBD2. This CDR3 comprises 18 residues. Unmatched junction bases numbered 10, after V lost 4 bases and J lost 3 bases. Germline lookup yields CDR1 SGHDT and CDR2 YYEEEE. CDR3 residues: CASSEFGTSGSRTDTQYF. CDR3 coding DNA: TGTGCCAGCAGCGAGTTCGGGACTAGCGGGAGTCGGACAGATACGCAGTATTTT.

As DNA, the CDR3 is TGTGCCAGCAGCTTAGAGACTAGCGGGAGATCTGAGCAGTTCTTC. Amino acid sequence: CASSLETSGRSEQFF. The chain links TRBV7-9 to TRBJ2-1; 12 bases line up with TRBD2. This CDR3 is 15 amino acids long. V was clipped by 1 base and J by 9 bases; unmatched bases: 4. Germline CDR1 SEHNR, CDR2 FQNEAQ (reference sequence).

The V and J genes are TRBV7-9 and TRBJ2-5; TRBD1 agrees at 9 bases. The germline CDR1 and CDR2 sequences are SEHNR and FQNEAQ (reference sequence). The CDR3 sequence is 18 residues long. V gave up 6 bases and J gave up 0 bases; unmatched junction bases: 14. This CDR3 is CASRRPGTGPGYQETQYF. The DNA of the CDR3 is TGTGCCAGCAGACGTCCCGGGACAGGGCCGGGGTACCAAGAGACCCAGTACTTC.

V usage is TRBV9 and J usage is TRBJ2-3; no clear D gene. CDR1 is SGDLS, CDR2 YYNGEE, per germline. Trimming removed 0 bases at V and 0 bases at J, with 5 bases between. The CDR3 is made up of 14 amino acids. The CDR3 bases are TGTGCCAGCAGCGTAGCATCAAGCACAGATACGCAGTATTTT. Translating gives CASSVASSTDTQYF.

This clone appeared a few times. This chain connects TRBV30 to TRBJ2-7, with 9 positions matching TRBD2. CDR1 is GTSNPN, CDR2 SVGIG, per germline (reference sequence). After removal of 2 bases from V and 0 bases from J, the junction contained 11 bases not matched to a gene. The CDR3 runs to 17 residues. The CDR3 DNA reads TGTGCCTGGAGTCGAACCCTGAGCGGGAGGAGCTCCTACGAGCAGTACTTC. This translates into CAWSRTLSGRSSYEQYF.

The chain couples TRBV7-9 to TRBJ2-6, with no clear D. CDR1 and CDR2 from the germline V gene are SEHNR and FQNEAQ (reference sequence). V gave up 1 base and J gave up 0 bases, with 4 bases separating them. CDR3 size: 15 residues. The CDR3 DNA is TGTGCCAGCAGCTTAGGGAGCTCTGGGGCCAACGTCCTGACTTTC. This translates into CASSLGSSGANVLTF.

CDR3 DNA sequence: TGCAGTGCTAGTTGGCTAGCGGTAAGCTCCTACAATGAGCAGTTCTTC. Translation gives CSASWLAVSSYNEQFF. The chain employs TRBV20-1 and TRBJ2-1; 7 nucleotides match TRBD2. CDR3 length: 16 residues. Germline trimming cut 3 bases from V and 0 bases from J; bases unmatched to any gene: 8. Germline CDR1 and CDR2: DFQATT and SNEGSKA (reference sequence).

This clone showed up just once. The sample contains more than one DNA sequence encoding this CDR3. The chain couples TRBV18 to TRBJ1-6; TRBD1 agrees at 8 bases. Losses at the gene ends were 3 bases for V and 7 bases for J; bases not matched to a gene: 2. CDR3 length: 14 residues. CDR1 is KGHSH, CDR2 LQKENI, per germline. The CDR3 region is CASSPGQGNSPLHF. The CDR3 DNA is TGTGCCAGCTCACCCGGACAGGGAAATTCACCCCTCCACTTT.

This chain connects TRBV2 to TRBJ2-5; D may be TRBD2 (5 bases). Trimming pared 10 bases from V and 4 bases from J, leaving 19 bases between. CDR1 SNHLY and CDR2 FYNNEI come from the germline V gene. The CDR3 loop spans 14 amino acids. The CDR3 region has the DNA TGTGCCACCAGGAGATGGGAGTCGGTAGAGACCCAGTACTTC. Encoded protein: CATRRWESVETQYF.

The chain has TRBV7-7 and TRBJ2-1, with D possibly being TRBD1 (6 bases). Germline CDR1 SSHAT, CDR2 FNYEAQ (reference sequence). The V end was cut by 5 bases, the J end by 1 base, with 12 bases between. The CDR3 runs to 15 residues. The CDR3 here is CASSPATGSYNEQFF. The CDR3 DNA follows: TGTGCCAGCAGCCCTGCGACAGGATCCTACAATGAGCAGTTCTTC.

V and J are TRBV7-2 and TRBJ1-1, with TRBD1 identical over 7 bases. V shed 2 bases, J shed 0 bases, and the junction held 3 bases outside the gene matches. Germline V gene data show CDR1 as SGHTA and CDR2 as FQGNSA. There are 15 residues in the CDR3. CDR3 coding DNA: TGTGCCAGCAGCTTAAGAGGGACAGTGAACACTGAAGCTTTCTTT. This gives the protein CASSLRGTVNTEAFF.

This sequence joins TRBV7-8 and TRBJ2-5; perhaps TRBD2 as D (6 bases). Trimming pared 4 bases from V and 3 bases from J, leaving 9 bases between. Germline CDR1 and CDR2: SGHVS and FQNEAQ. CDR3 length: 13 residues. The CDR3 coding sequence is TGTGCCAGCAGCTGGCAGCGGGAAGAGACCCAGTACTTC. Translated: CASSWQREETQYF.